The 6 T cell receptor beta chains below all came from one sample that was sequenced in a study of OX40 agonist ivuxolimab in advanced cancers. Only in-frame clones appear in the TCRdb table, and some are missing; sequencing was by immunoSEQ multiplex PCR. The data show around 58,000 clones, around 89% seen once. This material consisted of CD4+ or CD8+ T cells sorted from blood, taken in a trial of the OX40 agonist ivuxolimab. The receptors come from an adult with an advanced solid tumor such as melanoma, head and neck, liver or kidney cancer.

The gene calls are TRBV2 and TRBJ1-4, with 8 positions matching TRBD1. The CDR3 extends over 15 amino acids. Germline trimming cut 7 bases from V and 3 bases from J; bases unmatched to any gene: 7. CDR1 and CDR2 from the germline V gene are SNHLY and FYNNEI. CDR3 sequence: CASKTGTGANEKLFF. The CDR3 nucleotides are TGTGCCAGCAAAACGGGGACAGGCGCTAATGAAAAACTGTTTTTT.

The CDR3: CAISPRLGVNTGELFF. The CDR3 coding sequence is TGTGCCATCAGCCCCCGTCTCGGGGTGAACACCGGGGAGCTGTTTTTT. The chain uses TRBV10-3 and TRBJ2-2; D possibly corresponds to TRBD2 (5 bases). Trimming pared 6 bases from V and 1 base from J, leaving 15 bases between. The V gene's germline CDR1 is ENHRY and CDR2 SYGVKD. The CDR3 is 16 amino acids.

This clone has just a few counts. The genes are TRBV19 and TRBJ1-1, with D perhaps matching TRBD1 (6 bases). Trimming removed 3 bases from V and 11 bases from J, with 10 bases in between. This CDR3 has 11 amino acids. Germline CDR1 is LNHDA and CDR2 is SQIVND (reference sequence). CDR3 nucleotide sequence: TGTGCCAGTAGTATCAACAGGGCGGCTTTCTTT. This translates into CASSINRAAFF. The full variable domain, in which reference TRBV19 and TRBJ1-1 provide the parts outside the CDR3, is DGGITQSPKYLFRKEGQNVTLSCEQNLNHDAMYWYRQDPGQGLRLIYYSQIVNDFQKGDIAEGYSVSREKKESFPLTVTSAQKNPTAFYLCASSINRAAFFGQGTRLTVV.

This clone was recorded a few times. The chain has TRBV30 and TRBJ2-7; TRBD1 might be the D (6 bases). The CDR3 spans 12 residues. The germline gives CDR1 GTSNPN, CDR2 SVGIG (reference sequence). Between the trimmed V and J ends, which lost 2 bases and 4 bases, there was a span of 9 bases. This chain's CDR3 is CAWSYQGYEQYF. The CDR3 DNA is TGTGCCTGGAGTTACCAGGGGTACGAGCAGTACTTC.

The V and J genes are TRBV5-4 and TRBJ2-7; 14 nucleotides line up with TRBD2. V shed 9 bases and J 3 bases; nucleotides not matched to a gene: 8. The CDR3 length is 15 residues. The germline V gene has CDR1 SGHNT and CDR2 YYREEE (reference sequence). The CDR3 sequence: CATYSGTSGSYEQYF. CDR3 coding DNA: TGTGCCACCTATTCCGGGACTAGCGGGAGCTACGAGCAGTACTTC.

The CDR3 sequence: CASRTANYGYTF. CDR3 coding DNA: TGTGCCAGCAGAACAGCTAACTATGGCTACACCTTC. V is TRBV6-6 and J is TRBJ1-2; no clear D gene. CDR3 length equals 12 residues. Per the germline V gene, CDR1 is MNHNY and CDR2 is SVGAGI (reference sequence). The germline V and J ends were trimmed by 6 bases and 0 bases, with 5 bases remaining between them.